The entry below gives a single TCR beta chain sequence along with its context. The antigen is unknown. The assay was immunoSEQ multiplex PCR, and TCRdb's table has in-frame clones only and misses some. The table lists more than 20,000 clones, about 77% of them singletons, with more than 7.5% in the top ten. These data come from a study of CD4+ T cells in melanoma. This CDR3 is built from 13 residues. Germline CDR1 SGDLS, CDR2 YYNGEE. Trimming removed 3 bases from V and 4 bases from J; junction bases left unmatched: 3. Overall study results and limits: Diverse differentiation states were reported for melanoma neoantigen-specific CD4+ T cells. A reported correlation linked neoantigen-specific CD4+ T cells to CD8+, macrophage and B cell function.

This sequence originates from a human donor with melanoma. The chain couples TRBV9 to TRBJ1-2; 7 bases fit TRBD1. The CDR3 DNA follows: TGTGCCAGCAGCGAACAGGGGACCTATGGCTACACCTTC. It translates to CASSEQGTYGYTF. The full variable domain, rest sourced from reference TRBV9 and TRBJ1-2, is DSGVTQTPKHLITATGQRVTLRCSPRSGDLSVYWYQQSLDQGLQFLIQYYNGEERAKGNILERFSAQQFPDLHSELNLSSLELGDSALYFCASSEQGTYGYTFGSGTRLTVV.